The 27 T cell receptor beta chains listed next were all sequenced from one sample in a study of T cells after yellow fever vaccination. TCRdb ran MiXCR on the 5' RACE reads and lists one entry per CDR3 protein. The table lists around 300,000 distinct CDR3 sequences, 10% to 15% of them singletons. The source was CD4+ T cells sorted from PBMCs, collected 45 days after the yellow fever booster vaccination. The source of these receptors is a man younger than 45 who received the YFV17D yellow fever vaccine.

The genes are TRBV20-1 and TRBJ1-2; D is uncertain. V was cut by 6 bases and J by 8 bases, with 10 bases left in between. Germline V CDR1 and CDR2: DFQATT, SNEGSKA (reference sequence). The CDR3 contains 10 residues. The CDR3, as DNA: TGCAGTGCCGGGAGTTTAGGCTACACCTTC. Protein sequence: CSAGSLGYTF.

This clonotype was found a few times. This chain uses TRBV10-3 with TRBJ2-7, with 8 bases that match TRBD1. J lost 4 bases, V lost 8 bases, and 7 bases had no gene match. The CDR3 is 13 residues long. Germline CDR1 and CDR2: ENHRY and SYGVKD. The CDR3, as DNA: TGTGCCATCGCGGCAGGGGGCGGTTACGAGCAGTACTTC. This gives the protein CAIAAGGGYEQYF.

The chain links TRBV20-1 to TRBJ2-1; D gene uncertain. There are 11 residues in the CDR3. The ends were cut back, 5 bases at V and 4 bases at J, with 6 bases in the middle. Germline V gene data show CDR1 as DFQATT and CDR2 as SNEGSKA (reference sequence). CDR3 in DNA: TGCAGTGCTCTCCAATACAATGAGCAGTTCTTC. Translating it yields CSALQYNEQFF.

This clonotype occurred many times. The rearrangement links TRBV12-3 or TRBV12-4 to TRBJ1-2, with TRBD1 matching 7 bases. The CDR3 is made up of 15 amino acids. The J segment lost 3 bases and the V segment lost 6 bases, leaving 10 bases of the junction unmatched. CDR3 sequence: CASSHGQAGDYGYTF. The DNA of the CDR3 is TGTGCCAGCAGCCATGGACAGGCGGGAGACTATGGCTACACCTTC.

This clonotype was seen more than once but under ten times. The chain employs TRBV5-1 and TRBJ1-1; tentative D call: TRBD1 (5 bases). Looked up from germline, CDR1 is SGHRS and CDR2 is YFSETQ. The V end was cut by 2 bases, the J end by 4 bases, with 9 bases between. The CDR3 loop spans 13 amino acids. In DNA form, the CDR3 reads TGCGCCAGCAGCTTAGGGGATGTCACTGAAGCTTTCTTT. This sequence encodes CASSLGDVTEAFF.

The chain recombines TRBV16 with TRBJ1-2; D not certain. Germline V gives CDR1 KGHSY, CDR2 FQNENV. The V and J ends lost 4 bases and 6 bases respectively, with 15 bases between them. The CDR3 covers 14 residues. As DNA, the CDR3 is TGTGCCAGCAGCCTGCTGCCAGGCCCTAATGGCTACACCTTC. Encoded protein: CASSLLPGPNGYTF.

The chain combines TRBV24-1 with TRBJ1-5; D remains ambiguous. V was trimmed by 5 bases and J by 3 bases, leaving 13 bases between them. CDR1 is KGHDR and CDR2 is SFDVKD in the germline V gene. This CDR3 is built from 15 residues. The CDR3 sequence is CATSARGTVNQPQHF. The CDR3 DNA sequence: TGTGCCACCAGTGCCCGCGGAACCGTCAATCAGCCCCAGCATTTT.

This clonotype was seen repeatedly, ten times or more. The V and J genes are TRBV27 and TRBJ2-7; the D gene is possibly TRBD2 (6 bases). Trimming stripped 9 bases from V and 0 bases from J, with 12 bases between. Germline loops: CDR1 MNHEY, CDR2 SMNVEV (reference sequence). The CDR3 is 13 residues long. The CDR3 nucleotides are TGTGCCAGTACCGCGGGAAGCTCCTACGAGCAGTACTTC. Protein sequence: CASTAGSSYEQYF.

This clonotype has ten or more counts. The chain has TRBV7-2 and TRBJ2-3; TRBD2 matches at 8 bases. Per germline, CDR1 SGHTA and CDR2 FQGNSA. The J segment lost 1 base and the V segment lost 5 bases, leaving 8 bases of the junction unmatched. The CDR3 is 16 amino acids. CDR3 in DNA: TGTGCCAGCAGCAAGGTAGCGGGGCAACGCACAGATACGCAGTATTTT. This sequence encodes CASSKVAGQRTDTQYF.

The rearrangement joins TRBV10-3 to TRBJ2-1; D might be TRBD2 (5 bases). V was pared by 6 bases and J by 1 base, with 22 bases between. In germline, CDR1 is ENHRY, CDR2 SYGVKD. This CDR3 comprises 18 residues. The chain's CDR3 is CAIRTKEASRSSYNEQFF. In nucleotides, the CDR3 is TGTGCCATCAGGACCAAGGAGGCTAGCAGGAGTTCCTACAATGAGCAGTTCTTC.

This chain uses TRBV9 with TRBJ1-1; no definite D call. Germline values: CDR1 SGDLS, CDR2 YYNGEE. The CDR3 extends over 13 amino acids. With 0 bases removed from V and 5 bases from J, the gap between germline ends came to 8 bases. CDR3 region: CASSVVSGTEAFF. The CDR3 nucleotides are TGTGCCAGCAGCGTAGTGTCGGGAACTGAAGCTTTCTTT.

CDR3 nucleotides: TGTGCCAGCAGCACCGGGACCCACGGCGAGCAGTACTTC. Translated, it gives CASSTGTHGEQYF. This chain joins TRBV5-4 and TRBJ2-7; D assignment may be TRBD1 or TRBD2 (5 bases each). Germline V lookup: CDR1 SGHNT, CDR2 YYREEE (reference sequence). Trimming removed 4 bases from V and 6 bases from J, with 14 bases in between. The CDR3 has 13 amino acids. Based on the CDR3 plus reference TRBV5-4 and TRBJ2-7, the full variable domain is ETGVTQSPTHLIKTRGQQVTLRCSSQSGHNTVSWYQQALGQGPQFIFQYYREEENGRGNFPPRFSGLQFPNYSSELNVNALELDDSALYLCASSTGTHGEQYFGPGTRLTVT.

This clonotype was counted only a few times. The chain recombines TRBV12-3 or TRBV12-4 with TRBJ1-1; tentatively, D is TRBD1 (5 bases). The CDR3 covers 14 residues. Deletions cut 5 bases from V and 4 bases from J, with 14 bases between. CDR3 amino acids: CASSPRGGSTEAFF. As DNA, the CDR3 is TGTGCCAGCAGTCCACGCGGGGGGAGCACTGAAGCTTTCTTT.

This rearrangement joins TRBV20-1 to TRBJ2-1, with 13 positions matching TRBD2. Germline-derived CDR1 and CDR2 are DFQATT and SNEGSKA (reference sequence). The CDR3 length is 21 residues. Trimming cost V 5 bases and J 8 bases; bases outside gene matches: 27. CDR3 nucleotides: TGCAGTGCTCCAGGACTAGCGGGGGCCCGTTCGGGCATACGAATGGGCGATGAGCAGTTCTTC. It is translated as CSAPGLAGARSGIRMGDEQFF.

V gene TRBV6-5 combines with J gene TRBJ2-2; 7 bases align to TRBD2. The CDR3 runs 15 residues. Per germline, CDR1 MNHEY and CDR2 SVGAGI. J gave up 0 bases and V 3 bases, and 1 base lay outside the gene matches. The CDR3 coding sequence is TGTGCCAGCAGTTATCTAGCGGCGAACACCGGGGAGCTGTTTTTT. Translating gives CASSYLAANTGELFF.

This clonotype was detected ten times or more. J is TRBJ2-1 and V is TRBV29-1; TRBD2 aligns across 7 bases. CDR1 and CDR2 (germline): SQVTM, ANQGSEA. Unmatched junction bases numbered 8, after V lost 7 bases and J lost 8 bases. The CDR3 covers 12 residues. The CDR3 here is CSGDLGGDEQFF. The CDR3 DNA is TGCAGCGGGGATCTGGGAGGGGATGAGCAGTTCTTC.

The chain combines TRBV3-1 with TRBJ1-5; D perhaps matches TRBD1 (5 bases). The V end was cut by 4 bases, the J end by 7 bases, with 8 bases between. This CDR3 region has 12 residues. In germline, CDR1 is LGHDT, CDR2 YNNKEL (reference sequence). Here the CDR3 DNA reads TGTGCCAGCAGCCTTTGGGGCCAGCCCCAGCATTTT. It is translated as CASSLWGQPQHF.

The chain links TRBV6-2 or TRBV6-3 to TRBJ2-7; D may be TRBD2 (5 bases). CDR1 is MNHEY and CDR2 is SVGEGT in the germline V gene. The ends were cut back, 3 bases at V and 9 bases at J, with 21 bases in the middle. The CDR3 spans 15 residues. The CDR3 here is CASSYWSQEATRQYF. CDR3 sequence (DNA): TGTGCCAGCAGTTATTGGAGCCAGGAGGCTACGAGGCAGTACTTC.

This clonotype turned up a few times. The rearrangement links TRBV20-1 to TRBJ1-1, with unresolved D. This CDR3 has 13 amino acids. V was pared by 1 base and J by 5 bases, with 11 bases between. The germline gives CDR1 DFQATT, CDR2 SNEGSKA (reference sequence). In DNA form, the CDR3 reads TGCAGTGCTAGAGGAGCTTTGGAGACTGAAGCTTTCTTT. Protein sequence: CSARGALETEAFF.

This clonotype was found many times. The chain employs TRBV10-3 and TRBJ2-5, with 7 positions matching TRBD2. CDR1 is ENHRY and CDR2 is SYGVKD in the germline V gene. V trimming: 10 bases; J trimming: 2 bases; junction bases outside the gene matches: 7. The CDR3 totals 13 residues. CDR3 coding DNA: TGTGCCACCTTAGCGGGCGGACAAGAGACCCAGTACTTC. This codes for CATLAGGQETQYF.

This clonotype was found a few times. The chain employs TRBV5-1 and TRBJ2-2; D is ambiguous. This CDR3 spans 15 amino acids. V lost 7 bases and J 2 bases, leaving 15 bases between the germline ends. The germline gives CDR1 SGHRS, CDR2 YFSETQ. This CDR3 is CASGLEQPNTGELFF. The CDR3 bases are TGCGCCAGCGGATTGGAACAGCCAAACACCGGGGAGCTGTTTTTT.

The chain couples TRBV10-3 to TRBJ1-1; D may be TRBD1 (6 bases). The CDR3 totals 14 residues. Germline V gives CDR1 ENHRY, CDR2 SYGVKD. V lost 2 bases and J 0 bases, leaving 7 bases between the germline ends. CDR3 amino acids: CAISETGLNTEAFF. Written as DNA, the CDR3 is TGTGCCATCAGTGAGACAGGGCTGAACACTGAAGCTTTCTTT.

There are a few counts of this clonotype. The chain employs TRBV6-8 and TRBJ1-2; TRBD1 might be the D (6 bases). CDR1 is MNHGY and CDR2 is SAAAGT in the germline V gene. This CDR3 contains 16 residues. Deletions cut 5 bases from V and 3 bases from J, with 19 bases between. DNA for the CDR3: TGTGCCAGCAGTACATATCAACAGGGCGTCTACTATGGCTACACCTTC. It specifies CASSTYQQGVYYGYTF.

The rearrangement links TRBV7-2 to TRBJ2-7, with D tentatively TRBD1 or TRBD2 (5 bases each). The V gene lost 5 bases and the J gene lost 0 bases, with 17 bases spanning the gap. CDR1 and CDR2 from the germline V gene are SGHTA and FQGNSA. This CDR3 spans 16 amino acids. CDR3 residues: CASSLVGTESSYEQYF. CDR3 DNA sequence: TGTGCCAGCAGCCTCGTGGGGACGGAGAGCTCCTACGAGCAGTACTTC. Combining the CDR3 with reference TRBV7-2 and TRBJ2-7 gives the whole variable domain GAGVSQSPSNKVTEKGKDVELRCDPISGHTALYWYRQSLGQGLEFLIYFQGNSAPDKSGLPSDRFSAERTGGSVSTLTIQRTQQEDSAVYLCASSLVGTESSYEQYFGPGTRLTVT.

The rearrangement links TRBV5-1 to TRBJ1-2; 7 bases align to TRBD1. From germline, CDR1 is SGHRS and CDR2 YFSETQ. The CDR3 covers 14 residues. V dropped 1 base and J dropped 2; count of bases not matched to a gene: 2. CDR3 amino acids: CASSLTGQNYGYTF. Here the CDR3 DNA reads TGCGCCAGCAGCTTGACGGGACAGAACTATGGCTACACCTTC.

The chain uses TRBV10-3 and TRBJ2-2; TRBD1 matches 7 bases. Trimming cost V 7 bases and J 0 bases; bases outside gene matches: 2. This CDR3 region has 14 residues. Germline V CDR1 and CDR2: ENHRY, SYGVKD. CDR3 protein: CAIKGTANTGELFF. CDR3 sequence (DNA): TGTGCCATCAAAGGGACAGCGAACACCGGGGAGCTGTTTTTT.

This clonotype was seen many times. The chain has TRBV20-1 and TRBJ2-1, with no clear D. The CDR3 consists of 13 residues. From germline, CDR1 is DFQATT and CDR2 SNEGSKA (reference sequence). Trimming pared 7 bases from V and 5 bases from J, leaving 15 bases between. In nucleotides, the CDR3 is TGCAGTGTCAGCCTAGGACCCAACAATGAGCAGTTCTTC. Translated, it gives CSVSLGPNNEQFF.